The clone carrying this T cell receptor (beta chain) has a handful of counts. The data stem from a study of technical replicates of blood from a handful of donors. Some clones are missing from TCRdb's copy, which holds only in-frame ones; the method was immunoSEQ multiplex PCR. The sample holds 65,000 to 85,000 clones, around 90% seen once. The CDR3 is made up of 14 amino acids. Germline V gene sequence: CDR1 MDHEN, CDR2 SYDVKM. The V end lost 5 bases, the J end lost 2 bases, and 12 bases lay between the germline ends. Sequencing was carried out using T cells isolated from PBMCs. This TCR was sampled from a human donor in good health. This chain connects TRBV28 to TRBJ2-5; weak D call: TRBD2 (6 bases). In DNA form, the CDR3 reads TGTGCCAGCAGTCGGGGACTGACACAAGAGACCCAGTACTTC. The encoded protein is CASSRGLTQETQYF.